This entry features one T cell receptor beta chain sequence. Antigen unknown. Using immunoSEQ multiplex PCR, the repertoire was profiled, and TCRdb retains in-frame clones only, with some absent. The sample includes tens of thousands of clones, roughly 90% of them seen just once. CDR1 and CDR2 (germline): SNHLY, FYNNEI. J was trimmed by 3 bases and V by 4 bases; bases with no gene match: 3. The CDR3 spans 14 residues. The sample's time point: week 47, end of study. Each dose of the vaccine consisted of 300 ug of mutant IDH1 20-mer peptide, with topical imiquimod. The data belong to a study of a mutant IDH1 vaccine in newly diagnosed glioma.

The chain recombines TRBV2 with TRBJ1-5, with 7 bases that match TRBD1. The sample in question was PBMCs, obtained from a glioma patient whose treatment included an IDH1 peptide vaccine. The sequence was collected from a woman aged 35 to 49 with glioma. In DNA, the CDR3 is TGTGCCAGCAGTGGACAGGGATACAATCAGCCCCAGCATTTT. Amino acids: CASSGQGYNQPQHF.